The 6 T cell receptor beta chains reported below all come from one sample, sequenced in a study of blood T cell repertoires in COVID-19. TCRdb's copy holds only in-frame clones and misses some; the assay was immunoSEQ multiplex PCR. In the table there are about 200,000 clones, roughly nine tenths of which are singletons. The sequenced sample was PBMCs or T cells enriched from blood (not recorded which). The receptor source for this set is a woman aged 18-29 years who had recovered from COVID-19.

The J gene is TRBJ1-1, the V gene TRBV19; D is ambiguous. The CDR3 covers 16 residues. V lost 10 bases and J lost 5, with 26 bases in between. Germline V CDR1 and CDR2: LNHDA, SQIVND (reference sequence). CDR3 residues: CAMRPRGPGEGTEAFF. CDR3 sequence (DNA): TGTGCCATGAGGCCCCGCGGACCCGGGGAAGGGACTGAAGCTTTCTTT.

This clone was detected only once. The chain employs TRBV15 and TRBJ1-1; TRBD1 is a possible D gene (5 bases). Germline V CDR1 and CDR2: LNHNV, YYDKDF (reference sequence). V was cut by 4 bases and J by 0 bases, with 18 bases left in between. This CDR3 contains 17 residues. The CDR3 here is CATSKRWGLIMNTEAFF. The DNA for the CDR3 is TGTGCCACCAGCAAACGGTGGGGACTCATCATGAACACTGAAGCTTTCTTT. The full variable domain, rest sourced from reference TRBV15 and TRBJ1-1, is DAMVIQNPRYQVTQFGKPVTLSCSQTLNHNVMYWYQQKSSQAPKLLFHYYDKDFNNEADTPDNFQSRRPNTSFCFLDIRSPGLGDTAMYLCATSKRWGLIMNTEAFFGQGTRLTVV.

The chain is built from TRBV29-1 and TRBJ2-1; no firm D call. The germline V and J ends were trimmed by 4 bases and 8 bases, with 6 bases remaining between them. This CDR3 has 10 residues. CDR1 is SQVTM, CDR2 ANQGSEA, per germline. This CDR3 is CSVGGHEQFF. CDR3 coding DNA: TGCAGCGTTGGAGGTCATGAGCAGTTCTTC.

V is TRBV28 and J is TRBJ2-7; 8 bases are a match to TRBD2. The CDR3 spans 14 residues. The V gene's germline CDR1 is MDHEN and CDR2 SYDVKM. V trimming: 5 bases; J trimming: 5 bases; junction bases outside the gene matches: 8. CDR3 in DNA: TGTGCCAGCAGTACCGGGACTAGAGTTAACGAGCAGTACTTC. This gives the protein CASSTGTRVNEQYF. Variable domain in full (rest from reference TRBV28 and TRBJ2-7): DVKVTQSSRYLVKRTGEKVFLECVQDMDHENMFWYRQDPGLGLRLIYFSYDVKMKEKGDIPEGYSVSREKKERFSLILESASTNQTSMYLCASSTGTRVNEQYFGPGTRLTVT.

The chain has TRBV5-1 and TRBJ1-5; D is perhaps TRBD1 (5 bases). Germline CDR1 SGHRS, CDR2 YFSETQ. The CDR3 has 15 amino acids. Trimming stripped 4 bases from V and 2 bases from J, with 13 bases between. CDR3 region: CASSEGAGGNQPQHF. The CDR3 bases are TGCGCCAGCAGCGAAGGGGCTGGGGGCAATCAGCCCCAGCATTTT.

The CDR3 DNA reads TGTGCCAGCAGCCGAGAGAGGACTGAAGCTTTCTTT. It yields the protein CASSRERTEAFF. The chain employs TRBV5-6 and TRBJ1-1; D unresolved. V was pared by 4 bases and J by 5 bases, with 9 bases between. The CDR3 sequence is 12 residues long. Germline loops: CDR1 SGHDT, CDR2 YYEEEE. The full variable domain, in which reference TRBV5-6 and TRBJ1-1 provide the parts outside the CDR3, is DAGVTQSPTHLIKTRGQQVTLRCSPKSGHDTVSWYQQALGQGPQFIFQYYEEEERQRGNFPDRFSGHQFPNYSSELNVNALLLGDSALYLCASSRERTEAFFGQGTRLTVV.